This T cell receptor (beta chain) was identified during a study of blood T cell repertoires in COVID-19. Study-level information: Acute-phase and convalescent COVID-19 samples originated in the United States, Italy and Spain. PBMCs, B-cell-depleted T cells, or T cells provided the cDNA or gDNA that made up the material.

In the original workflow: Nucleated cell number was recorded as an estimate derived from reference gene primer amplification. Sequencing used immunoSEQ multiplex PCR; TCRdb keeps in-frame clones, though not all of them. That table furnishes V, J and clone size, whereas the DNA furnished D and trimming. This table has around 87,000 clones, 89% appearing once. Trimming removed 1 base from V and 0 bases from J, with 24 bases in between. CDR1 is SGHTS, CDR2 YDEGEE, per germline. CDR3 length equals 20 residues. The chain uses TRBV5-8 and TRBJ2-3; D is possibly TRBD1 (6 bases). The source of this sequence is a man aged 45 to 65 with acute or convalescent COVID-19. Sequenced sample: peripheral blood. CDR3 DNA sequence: TGTGCCAGCAGCTTGTTAGGCCAGGAAGTTTTGGGGACAAGCACAGATACGCAGTATTTT. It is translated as CASSLLGQEVLGTSTDTQYF.